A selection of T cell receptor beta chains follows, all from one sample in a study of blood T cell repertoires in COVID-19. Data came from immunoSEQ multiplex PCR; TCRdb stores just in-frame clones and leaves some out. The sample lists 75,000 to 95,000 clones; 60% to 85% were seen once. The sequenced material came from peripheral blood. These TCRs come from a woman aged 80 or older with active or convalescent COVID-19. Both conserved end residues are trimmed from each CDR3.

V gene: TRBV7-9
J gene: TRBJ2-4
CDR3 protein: ASSLPGTGVAIQY

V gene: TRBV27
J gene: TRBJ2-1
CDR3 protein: ASSSPYRGTSYNEQF

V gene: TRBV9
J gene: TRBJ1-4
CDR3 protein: ASTRSGVSGEKLF

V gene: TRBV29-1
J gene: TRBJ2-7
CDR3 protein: SVVIAGGAGKRYEQY

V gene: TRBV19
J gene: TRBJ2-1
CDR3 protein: ASSIRQGFNEQF

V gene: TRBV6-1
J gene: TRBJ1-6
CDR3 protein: ASSEALTGGNPPLH

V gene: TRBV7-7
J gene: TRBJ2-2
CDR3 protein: ASSPRLAGASNTGELF

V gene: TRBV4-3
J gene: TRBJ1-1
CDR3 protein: ASTGGGMNTEAF

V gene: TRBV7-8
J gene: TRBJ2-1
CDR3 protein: ASSSFVGGDYNEQF

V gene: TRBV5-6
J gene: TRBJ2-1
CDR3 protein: ASSSYRDSLL

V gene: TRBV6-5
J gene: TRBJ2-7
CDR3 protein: ASSYSRAYYEQY

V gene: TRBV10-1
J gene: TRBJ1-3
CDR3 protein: ASSRDNSGNTIY

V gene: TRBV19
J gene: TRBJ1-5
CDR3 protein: ASSTSPGSNQPQH

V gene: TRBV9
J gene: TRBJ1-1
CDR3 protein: ATSRDIKTEAF

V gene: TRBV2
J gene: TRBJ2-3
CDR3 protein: ASSAPPYTSGKTDTQY

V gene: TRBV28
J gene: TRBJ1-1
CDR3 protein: ASSLAGGYNTEAF

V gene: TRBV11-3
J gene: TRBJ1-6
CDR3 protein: ASSLDRRGIPNSPLH

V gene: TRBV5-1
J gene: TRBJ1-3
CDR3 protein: ASSLQGAGNTIY

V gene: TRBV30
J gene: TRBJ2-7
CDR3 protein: AWSVQGLGTGAYEQY

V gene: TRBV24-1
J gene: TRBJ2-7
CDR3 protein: ATIENIRDRVSYEQY

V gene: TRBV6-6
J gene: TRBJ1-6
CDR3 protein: AATRGNSPLH

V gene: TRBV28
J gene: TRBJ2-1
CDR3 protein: ASSTHFGLAGGNEQF

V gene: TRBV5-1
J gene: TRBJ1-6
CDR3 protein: ASSLGQGARDSPLH

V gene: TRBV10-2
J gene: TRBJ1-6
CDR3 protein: AMQSVPNSPLH

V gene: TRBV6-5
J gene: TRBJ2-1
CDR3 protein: ASSYPGSYNEQF

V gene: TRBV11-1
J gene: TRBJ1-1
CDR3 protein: ASSFVQNTEAF

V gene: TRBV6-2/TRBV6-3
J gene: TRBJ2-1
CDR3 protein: ASSQQRSSYNEQF

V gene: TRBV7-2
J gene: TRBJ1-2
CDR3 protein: ASSLGGQGNGYT

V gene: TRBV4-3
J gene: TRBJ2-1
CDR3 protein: ASSQESYSYNEQF

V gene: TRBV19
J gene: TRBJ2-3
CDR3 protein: ATNRGRTDTQY

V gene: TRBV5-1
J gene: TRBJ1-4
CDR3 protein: ASRPTGVEGEKLF

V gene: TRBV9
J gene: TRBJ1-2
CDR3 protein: ASSVALTTVLGYT

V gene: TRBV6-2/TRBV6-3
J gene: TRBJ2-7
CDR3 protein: ASSTLTSGSTSYEQY

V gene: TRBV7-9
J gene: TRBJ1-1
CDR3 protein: ASSSPPGGKQNTEAF

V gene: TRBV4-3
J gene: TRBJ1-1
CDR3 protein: ASSQTRDRGQAEAF

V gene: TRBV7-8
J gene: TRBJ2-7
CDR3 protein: ASSLGGGPEQY